This T cell receptor (beta chain) comes out of a study of T cell changes during pregnancy in multiple sclerosis. Measured with immunoSEQ multiplex PCR; TCRdb has only the in-frame clones, and not every one. This sample has around 61,000 clones, with about 90% found just once. Germline CDR1 and CDR2: SGHAT and FQNNGV. Trimming cost V 3 bases and J 6 bases, with 8 bases left between them. The CDR3 contains 12 residues. Sequenced material: peripheral blood, taken in the third trimester of pregnancy. The rearrangement joins TRBV11-2 to TRBJ1-2; D is unresolved. The TCR originated in a female donor in good health, enrolled as a control in a pregnancy study. Here the CDR3 reads CASSFSSDGYTF. The CDR3 DNA is TGTGCCAGCAGCTTTAGCTCAGATGGCTACACCTTC.